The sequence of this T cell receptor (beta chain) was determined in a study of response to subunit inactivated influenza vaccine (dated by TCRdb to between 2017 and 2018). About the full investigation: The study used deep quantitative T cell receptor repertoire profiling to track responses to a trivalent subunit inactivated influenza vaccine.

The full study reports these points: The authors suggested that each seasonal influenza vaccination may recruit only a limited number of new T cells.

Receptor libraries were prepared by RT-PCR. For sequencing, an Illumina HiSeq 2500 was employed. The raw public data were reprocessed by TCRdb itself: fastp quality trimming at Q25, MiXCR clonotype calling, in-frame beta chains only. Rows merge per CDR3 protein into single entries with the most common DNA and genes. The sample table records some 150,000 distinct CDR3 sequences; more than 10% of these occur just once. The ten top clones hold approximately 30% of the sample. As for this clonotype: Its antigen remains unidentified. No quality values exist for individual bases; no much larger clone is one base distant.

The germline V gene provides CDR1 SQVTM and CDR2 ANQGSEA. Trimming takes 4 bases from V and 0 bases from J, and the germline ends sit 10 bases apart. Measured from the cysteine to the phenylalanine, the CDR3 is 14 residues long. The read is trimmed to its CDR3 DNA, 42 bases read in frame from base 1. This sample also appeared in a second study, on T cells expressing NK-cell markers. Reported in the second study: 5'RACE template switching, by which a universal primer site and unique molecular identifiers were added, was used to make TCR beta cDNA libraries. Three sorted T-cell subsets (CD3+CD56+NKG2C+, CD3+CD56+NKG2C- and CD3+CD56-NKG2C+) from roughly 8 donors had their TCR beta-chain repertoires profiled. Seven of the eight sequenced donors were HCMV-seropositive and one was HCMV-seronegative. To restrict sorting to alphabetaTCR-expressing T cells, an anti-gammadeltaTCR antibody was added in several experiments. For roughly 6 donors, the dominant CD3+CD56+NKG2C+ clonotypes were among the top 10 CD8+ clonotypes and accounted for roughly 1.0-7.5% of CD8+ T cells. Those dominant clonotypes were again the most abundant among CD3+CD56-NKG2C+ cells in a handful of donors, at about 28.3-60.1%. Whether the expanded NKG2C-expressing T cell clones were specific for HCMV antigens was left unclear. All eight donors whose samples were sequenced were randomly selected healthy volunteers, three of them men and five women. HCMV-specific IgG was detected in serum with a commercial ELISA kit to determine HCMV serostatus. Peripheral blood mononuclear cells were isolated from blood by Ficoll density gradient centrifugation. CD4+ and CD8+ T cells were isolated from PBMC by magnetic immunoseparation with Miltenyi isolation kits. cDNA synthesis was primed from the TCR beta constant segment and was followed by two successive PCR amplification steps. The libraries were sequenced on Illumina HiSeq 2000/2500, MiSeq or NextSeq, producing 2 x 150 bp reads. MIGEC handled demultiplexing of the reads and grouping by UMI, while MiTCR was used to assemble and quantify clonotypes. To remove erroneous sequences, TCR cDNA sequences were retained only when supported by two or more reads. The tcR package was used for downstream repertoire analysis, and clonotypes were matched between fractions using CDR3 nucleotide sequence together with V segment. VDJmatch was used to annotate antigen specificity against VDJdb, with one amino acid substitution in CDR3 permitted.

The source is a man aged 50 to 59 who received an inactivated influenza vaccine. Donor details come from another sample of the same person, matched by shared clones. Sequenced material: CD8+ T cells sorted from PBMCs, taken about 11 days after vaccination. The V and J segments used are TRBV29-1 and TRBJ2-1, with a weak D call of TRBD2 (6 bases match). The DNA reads TGCAGCGTTGTTAGCGGCAGCTCCTACAATGAGCAGTTCTTC. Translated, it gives CSVVSGSSYNEQFF.